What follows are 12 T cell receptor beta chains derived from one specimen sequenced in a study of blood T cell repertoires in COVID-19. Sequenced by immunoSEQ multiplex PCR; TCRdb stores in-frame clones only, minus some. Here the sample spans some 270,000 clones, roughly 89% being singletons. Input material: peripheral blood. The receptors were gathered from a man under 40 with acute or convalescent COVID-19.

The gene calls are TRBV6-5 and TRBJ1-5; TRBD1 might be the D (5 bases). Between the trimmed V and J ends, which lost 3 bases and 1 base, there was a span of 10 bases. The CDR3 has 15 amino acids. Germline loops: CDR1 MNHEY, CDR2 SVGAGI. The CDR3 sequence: CASSYGGISNQPQHF. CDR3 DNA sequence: TGTGCCAGCAGTTATGGGGGGATCAGCAATCAGCCCCAGCATTTT.

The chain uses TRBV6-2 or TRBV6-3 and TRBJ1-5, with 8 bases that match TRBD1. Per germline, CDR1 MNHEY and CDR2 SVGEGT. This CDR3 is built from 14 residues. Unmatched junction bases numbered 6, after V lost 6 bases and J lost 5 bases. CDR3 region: CASSRAGGDQPQHF. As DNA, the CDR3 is TGTGCCAGCAGCCGCGCAGGGGGCGATCAGCCCCAGCATTTT.

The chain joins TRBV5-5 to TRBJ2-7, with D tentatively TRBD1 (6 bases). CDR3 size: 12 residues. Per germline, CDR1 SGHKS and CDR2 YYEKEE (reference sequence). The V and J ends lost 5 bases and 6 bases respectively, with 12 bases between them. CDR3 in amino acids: CASSYTGSEQYF. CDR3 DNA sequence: TGTGCCAGCAGTTATACAGGGTCCGAGCAGTACTTC.

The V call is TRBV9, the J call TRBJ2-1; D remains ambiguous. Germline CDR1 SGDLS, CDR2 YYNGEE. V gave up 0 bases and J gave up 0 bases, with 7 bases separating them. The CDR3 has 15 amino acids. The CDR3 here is CASSVAWSSYNEQFF. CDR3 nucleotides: TGTGCCAGCAGCGTAGCCTGGAGCTCCTACAATGAGCAGTTCTTC.

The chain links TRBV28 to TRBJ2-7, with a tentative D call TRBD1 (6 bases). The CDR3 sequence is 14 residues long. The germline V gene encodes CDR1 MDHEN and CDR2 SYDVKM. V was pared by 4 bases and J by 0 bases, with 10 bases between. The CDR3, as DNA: TGTGCCAGCAGTTCCCCAGGGGTCTCCTACGAGCAGTACTTC. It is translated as CASSSPGVSYEQYF. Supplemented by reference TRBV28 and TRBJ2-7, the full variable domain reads DVKVTQSSRYLVKRTGEKVFLECVQDMDHENMFWYRQDPGLGLRLIYFSYDVKMKEKGDIPEGYSVSREKKERFSLILESASTNQTSMYLCASSSPGVSYEQYFGPGTRLTVT.

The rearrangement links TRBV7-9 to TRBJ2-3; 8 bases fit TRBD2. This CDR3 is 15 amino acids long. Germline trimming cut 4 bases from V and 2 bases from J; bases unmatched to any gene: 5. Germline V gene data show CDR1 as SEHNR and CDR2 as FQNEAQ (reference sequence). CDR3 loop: CASSSGTRATDTQYF. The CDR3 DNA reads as TGTGCCAGCAGCTCCGGGACTAGGGCCACAGATACGCAGTATTTT.

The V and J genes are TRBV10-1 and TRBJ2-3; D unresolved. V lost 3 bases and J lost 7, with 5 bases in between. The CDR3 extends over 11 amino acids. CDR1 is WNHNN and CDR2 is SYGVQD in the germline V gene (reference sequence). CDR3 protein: CASSEAYTQYF. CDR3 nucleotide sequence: TGCGCCAGCAGTGAAGCCTATACGCAGTATTTT.

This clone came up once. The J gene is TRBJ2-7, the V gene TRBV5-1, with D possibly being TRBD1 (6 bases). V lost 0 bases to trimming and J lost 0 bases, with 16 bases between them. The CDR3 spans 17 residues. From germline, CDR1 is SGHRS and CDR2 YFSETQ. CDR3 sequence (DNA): TGCGCCAGCAGCTTGGGCCAACCACAGGGAATCTCCTACGAGCAGTACTTC. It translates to CASSLGQPQGISYEQYF. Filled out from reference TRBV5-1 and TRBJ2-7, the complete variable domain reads KAGVTQTPRYLIKTRGQQVTLSCSPISGHRSVSWYQQTPGQGLQFLFEYFSETQRNKGNFPGRFSGRQFSNSRSEMNVSTLELGDSALYLCASSLGQPQGISYEQYFGPGTRLTVT.

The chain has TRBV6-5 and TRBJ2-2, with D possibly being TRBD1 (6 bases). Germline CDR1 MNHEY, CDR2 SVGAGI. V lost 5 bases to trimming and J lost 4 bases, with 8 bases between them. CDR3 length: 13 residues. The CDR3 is CASSRTATGELFF. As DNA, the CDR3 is TGTGCCAGCAGTAGGACAGCCACCGGGGAGCTGTTTTTT.

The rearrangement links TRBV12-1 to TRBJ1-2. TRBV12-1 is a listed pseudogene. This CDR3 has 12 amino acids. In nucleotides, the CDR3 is TGTGCCAGCAGCTATCTGGTCCGGGGCTACACCTTC. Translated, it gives CASSYLVRGYTF.

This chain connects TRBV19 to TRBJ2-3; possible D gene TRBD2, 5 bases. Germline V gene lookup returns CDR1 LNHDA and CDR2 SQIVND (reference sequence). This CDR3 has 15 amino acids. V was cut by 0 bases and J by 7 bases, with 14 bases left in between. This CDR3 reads CASSIEPSRENTQYF. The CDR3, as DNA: TGTGCCAGTAGTATAGAGCCTTCTCGGGAAAATACGCAGTATTTT.

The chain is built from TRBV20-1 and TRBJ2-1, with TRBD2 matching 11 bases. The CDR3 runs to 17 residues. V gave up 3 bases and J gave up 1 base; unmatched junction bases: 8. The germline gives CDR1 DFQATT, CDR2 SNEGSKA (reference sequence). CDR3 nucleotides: TGCAGTGCTAGTTCCCCGGGACTAGCGGAGTCCTACAATGAGCAGTTCTTC. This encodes CSASSPGLAESYNEQFF.